Below are 5 T cell receptor beta chains sequenced from a single sample in a study of identical twins. TCRdb fed the 5' RACE reads into MiXCR, producing one record per CDR3 protein. The data contain under 1 million distinct CDR3 sequences, approximately 13% of them singletons. This sample was also put to use in a study of yellow fever vaccine responses in identical twins.

The sample was PBMCs. The receptor source for this set is a woman younger than 35 in good health.

This clonotype was detected only a few times. The chain employs TRBV20-1 and TRBJ1-1; possible D gene TRBD1, 5 bases. The CDR3 covers 15 residues. Germline V CDR1 and CDR2: DFQATT, SNEGSKA (reference sequence). The V gene lost 0 bases and the J gene lost 0 bases, with 11 bases spanning the gap. In DNA form, the CDR3 reads TGCAGTGCTAGAGAGTCGTGGGGCCTGAACACTGAAGCTTTCTTT. It codes for CSARESWGLNTEAFF.

V is TRBV28 and J is TRBJ2-4, with 8 bases matching TRBD1. V lost 6 bases to trimming and J lost 5 bases; unmatched junction nucleotides: 6. The germline V gene has CDR1 MDHEN and CDR2 SYDVKM. The CDR3 totals 14 residues. CDR3 nucleotide sequence: TGTGCCAGCAGATTAGACAGGGGTCAAAACATTCAGTACTTC. Residues: CASRLDRGQNIQYF.

This clonotype was picked up many times. The V call is TRBV7-8, the J call TRBJ2-7, with D maybe TRBD2 (6 bases). Germline loops: CDR1 SGHVS, CDR2 FQNEAQ. V was shortened by 5 bases and J by 1 base, with 15 bases between the two germline ends. The CDR3 is 15 amino acids. The CDR3 bases are TGTGCCAGCAGCCAAGGGTTTGCGGGGTCCTACGAGCAGTACTTC. It is translated as CASSQGFAGSYEQYF.

This clonotype was picked up a small number of times. The chain joins TRBV6-2 or TRBV6-3 to TRBJ2-7, with D unresolved. Between the trimmed V and J ends, which lost 0 bases and 0 bases, there was a span of 12 bases. The germline V gene encodes CDR1 MNHEY and CDR2 SVGEGT. This CDR3 is built from 16 residues. The CDR3 bases are TGTGCCAGCAGTTACTCTAGGCGGAGTATCTCCTACGAGCAGTACTTC. This gives the protein CASSYSRRSISYEQYF.

This chain uses TRBV29-1 with TRBJ2-5; D gene ambiguous. The CDR3 runs 11 residues. CDR1 and CDR2 from the germline V gene are SQVTM and ANQGSEA. The germline V and J ends were trimmed by 4 bases and 7 bases, with 10 bases remaining between them. The CDR3 DNA sequence: TGCAGCGTTGTCGGCAGCGCGACCCAGTACTTC. Residues: CSVVGSATQYF.